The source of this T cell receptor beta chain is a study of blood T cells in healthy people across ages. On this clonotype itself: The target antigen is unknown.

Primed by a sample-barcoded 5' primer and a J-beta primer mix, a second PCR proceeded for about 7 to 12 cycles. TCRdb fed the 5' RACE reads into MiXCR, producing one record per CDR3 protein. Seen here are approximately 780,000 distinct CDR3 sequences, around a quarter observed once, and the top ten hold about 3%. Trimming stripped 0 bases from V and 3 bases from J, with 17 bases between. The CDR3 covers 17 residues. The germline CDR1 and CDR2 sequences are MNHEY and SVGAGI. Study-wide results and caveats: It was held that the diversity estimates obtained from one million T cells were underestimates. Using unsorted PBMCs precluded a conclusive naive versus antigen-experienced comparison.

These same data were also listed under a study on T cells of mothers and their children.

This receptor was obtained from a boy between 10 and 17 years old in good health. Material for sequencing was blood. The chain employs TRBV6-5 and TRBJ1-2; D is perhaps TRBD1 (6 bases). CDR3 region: CASSYSTTTGTDYGYTF. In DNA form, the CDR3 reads TGTGCCAGCAGTTACTCGACAACCACAGGGACCGACTATGGCTACACCTTC.